This TCR beta chain was sequenced for a study of graft-versus-host responses after intestinal transplantation. Study information: Those transplanted obtained multivisceral, liver-intestinal, or isolated intestinal grafts.

The repertoire was sequenced with immunoSEQ multiplex PCR; TCRdb's copy has only in-frame clones and lacks some. Of 85,000 to 100,000 clones listed, around 93% were seen once; the top ten hold approximately 0.07%. V was pared by 0 bases and J by 10 bases, with 12 bases between. Germline CDR1 reads MNHNY; CDR2 reads SVGAGI (reference sequence). CDR3 length: 13 amino acids. On this clone itself: The antigen is unknown.

This specimen was unstimulated CD8+ T cells sorted from spleen or lymph node cells, taken before transplant. The receptor was isolated from a human donor who was the organ donor for an intestinal transplant. The chain couples TRBV6-6 to TRBJ1-1; weak D call: TRBD1 (6 bases). Here the CDR3 reads CASSYSMGQGAFF. DNA for the CDR3: TGTGCCAGCAGTTACTCGATGGGACAAGGAGCTTTCTTT.